This record covers a single T cell receptor beta chain. Its antigen remains unknown. This sample is part of a study of T cell repertoires in cytomegalovirus infection. Study in general: CMV epitopes used comprised recently identified HLA-C-restricted ones and well-studied HLA-B-restricted ones.

TCRdb ran MiXCR on the reads and lists one entry per CDR3 protein. The sample holds roughly 19,000 distinct CDR3 sequences, over 40% seen once. This CDR3 has 16 amino acids. Deletions cut 5 bases from V and 4 bases from J, with 20 bases between. Germline-derived CDR1 and CDR2 are SEHNR and FQNEAQ (reference sequence). This material consisted of CD8+ T cells from cultured PBMCs, taken from culture after CMV antigen stimulation. The chain combines TRBV7-9 with TRBJ2-5, with D possibly matching TRBD2 (6 bases). The receptor was isolated from a human donor in good health (CMV status not recorded). Some clones in this sample may be carry-over from other donors' samples. In DNA, the CDR3 is TGTGCCAGCAGCCCAACCGGGGGTTCGCTCCGAGAGACCCAGTACTTC. Residues: CASSPTGGSLRETQYF.